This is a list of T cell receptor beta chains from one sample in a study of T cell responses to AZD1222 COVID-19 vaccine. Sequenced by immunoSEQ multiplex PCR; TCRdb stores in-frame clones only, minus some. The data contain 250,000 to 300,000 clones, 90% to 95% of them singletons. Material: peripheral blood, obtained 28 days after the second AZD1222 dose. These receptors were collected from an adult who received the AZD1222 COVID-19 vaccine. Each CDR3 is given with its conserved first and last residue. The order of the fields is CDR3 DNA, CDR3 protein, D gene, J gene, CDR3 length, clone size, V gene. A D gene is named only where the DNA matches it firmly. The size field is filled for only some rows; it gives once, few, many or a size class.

DNA: TGTGCCAGCAGCCCCGGGACAGGGTCTTTTCAGCCCCAGCATTTT
CDR3: CASSPGTGSFQPQHF
D: TRBD1
J: TRBJ1-5
length: 15
size: .
V: TRBV7-9

DNA: TGTGCCAGCAGCTTAGTCTCAGGTACCGGCTACACCTTC
CDR3: CASSLVSGTGYTF
D: .
J: TRBJ1-2
length: 13
size: .
V: TRBV7-8

DNA: TGCGCCAGCAGCTTGGGAGGAGATACGCAGTATTTT
CDR3: CASSLGGDTQYF
D: .
J: TRBJ2-3
length: 12
size: .
V: TRBV5-1

DNA: TGTGCCAGCACCTCGGGAGCTAACTATGGCTACACCTTC
CDR3: CASTSGANYGYTF
D: .
J: TRBJ1-2
length: 13
size: .
V: TRBV5-4

DNA: TGTGCTAGTGGTTCGGGGGCGAACACTGAAGCTTTCTTT
CDR3: CASGSGANTEAFF
D: .
J: TRBJ1-1
length: 13
size: .
V: TRBV12-5

DNA: TGTGCCAGCAGTTCCGGGACAGGAGACCGCTACACCTTC
CDR3: CASSSGTGDRYTF
D: TRBD1
J: TRBJ1-2
length: 13
size: .
V: TRBV12-3/TRBV12-4

DNA: TGCAGCGTTCTAGGACAGGGAAAAGGCTACACCTTC
CDR3: CSVLGQGKGYTF
D: TRBD1
J: TRBJ1-2
length: 12
size: .
V: TRBV29-1

DNA: TGTGCCATCACCGGGGGCGCGGGGGCCAATTACAATGAGCAGTTCTTC
CDR3: CAITGGAGANYNEQFF
D: .
J: TRBJ2-1
length: 16
size: .
V: TRBV10-3

DNA: TGTGCCAGCAGCTTTGGGTTGAACACCGGGGAGCTGTTTTTT
CDR3: CASSFGLNTGELFF
D: .
J: TRBJ2-2
length: 14
size: .
V: TRBV11-2

DNA: TGTGCCAGCAGCCTCAGACTAGCGCCTCTCAAAGGGTTAAAAACGTTCTTC
CDR3: CASSLRLAPLKGLKTFF
D: TRBD2
J: TRBJ2-1
length: 17
size: once
V: TRBV7-8

DNA: TGTGCCAGCAGTGCCAGGAGGGCGGCGAGCAATCAGCCCCAGCATTTT
CDR3: CASSARRAASNQPQHF
D: .
J: TRBJ1-5
length: 16
size: .
V: TRBV27

DNA: TGTGCCAGTAGACGGGACAGGGGTTCTTGGCTCCAGCATTTT
CDR3: CASRRDRGSWLQHF
D: TRBD1
J: TRBJ1-5
length: 14
size: once
V: TRBV19

DNA: TGTGCCAGCAGCGTCGGGGGTCTGATCGGGGAGCTGTTTTTT
CDR3: CASSVGGLIGELFF
D: .
J: TRBJ2-2
length: 14
size: .
V: TRBV9

DNA: TGTGCCAGCAGTCTAGGACTACCCGGTGGGGAGCAGTACTTC
CDR3: CASSLGLPGGEQYF
D: .
J: TRBJ2-7
length: 14
size: .
V: TRBV28

DNA: TGTGCCAGCAGCTCCCTTAGGGGCAGGGGCGGCTCTGAAGCTTTCTTT
CDR3: CASSSLRGRGGSEAFF
D: .
J: TRBJ1-1
length: 16
size: .
V: TRBV14

DNA: TGTGCCAGCAGCTTAGGCATTGCAACTAATGAAAAACTGTTTTTT
CDR3: CASSLGIATNEKLFF
D: .
J: TRBJ1-4
length: 15
size: .
V: TRBV7-8